The entry that follows covers one T cell receptor beta chain sequence. This CDR3 has 17 residues. Germline CDR1 is SGHTA and CDR2 is FQGNSA. Trimming left V 5 bases short and J 5 bases short, with 24 bases between. Following extraction, RNA underwent reverse transcription to cDNA, which served as the sequencing template. Profiled with immunoSEQ multiplex PCR; TCRdb holds only in-frame clones, not every one. The sample shows about 160,000 clones, around 60% of them seen only once. The sample belongs to a study of CD8+ T cells in alopecia areata. Treatment indicated: oral pan-JAK inhibitor, 5-10 mg twice daily.

This chain connects TRBV7-2 to TRBJ2-5; possibly TRBD2 for D (6 bases). The sequence came from a human donor with alopecia areata. The sample in question was CD4+ T cells sorted from blood, obtained at week 24, from a patient treated with tofacitinib. The CDR3 loop reads CASSLQLSAGRGETQYF. CDR3 nucleotides: TGTGCCAGCAGCCTTCAACTGTCCGCGGGGCGTGGGGAGACCCAGTACTTC.